This T cell receptor beta chain was sequenced for a study of cytomegalovirus exposure and HLA in healthy donors. Notes on the study in general: A later analysis, which compared TCR beta chains of equal frequency, found the HLA-associated ones more clonally expanded.

The PCR contained 60 Vbeta and 13 Jbeta primers. The data were produced by immunoSEQ multiplex PCR, yet TCRdb's version contains in-frame clones alone and is incomplete. The data contain about 200,000 clones, over 65% of them seen just once; the ten biggest clones take up 1.8%. Losses at the gene ends were 0 bases for V and 4 bases for J; bases not matched to a gene: 3. The CDR3 length is 15 residues. The germline CDR1 and CDR2 sequences are SGHAT and FQNNGV. The sample holds a few counts of this clone. Its antigen remains unidentified. Sample: PBMCs. The V call is TRBV11-2, the J call TRBJ1-2; 9 positions agree with TRBD1. The TCR sequence derives from a woman between 25 and 40 years old in good health and CMV-seronegative. Here the CDR3 reads CASSLEQGAGYGYTF. Here the CDR3 DNA reads TGTGCCAGCAGCTTAGAACAGGGGGCTGGCTATGGCTACACCTTC. Looking up the rest from reference TRBV11-2 and TRBJ1-2 gives the full variable domain: EAGVAQSPRYKIIEKRQSVAFWCNPISGHATLYWYQQILGQGPKLLIQFQNNGVVDDSQLPKDRFSAERLKGVDSTLKIQPAKLEDSAVYLCASSLEQGAGYGYTFGSGTRLTVV.